This paragraph reports one TCR beta chain. Sequencing was performed with immunoSEQ multiplex PCR; in TCRdb, only in-frame clones are kept and a portion is missing. The sample lists roughly 77,000 clones, roughly 80% seen once, with 3.5% to 6% in the top ten. V lost 5 bases to trimming and J lost 7 bases, with 21 bases between them. Germline CDR1 LGHNA, CDR2 YNFKEQ. This CDR3 region has 16 residues. The data derive from a study of OX40 agonist ivuxolimab in advanced cancers. Turning to the study itself: Patients got intravenous ivuxolimab at 0.01 to 10 mg/kg every 2 weeks.

The receptor was derived from an adult with an advanced solid tumor such as melanoma, head and neck, liver or kidney cancer. The J gene is TRBJ1-5, the V gene TRBV4-2, with TRBD1 as a possible D gene (6 bases). The sequencing used CD4+ or CD8+ T cells sorted from blood, collected in a trial of the OX40 agonist ivuxolimab. The CDR3 DNA sequence: TGTGCCAGCAGCTGGGAGGGTGCAGGGGTCGGGCAGCCCCAGCATTTT. Amino acid sequence: CASSWEGAGVGQPQHF.